This TCR beta chain comes out of a study of shared clonotypes between healthy human individuals. Across the study: A couple of female and a few male donors aged 18 to 49 were enrolled. Findings and limits, study-wide: Naive subsets generally exceeded memory subsets in estimated richness.

This clone was seen more than once but under ten times. Its target is unknown. The repertoire was sequenced with immunoSEQ multiplex PCR; TCRdb's copy has only in-frame clones and lacks some. Of just over 2,000,000 clones in the sample, roughly 95% were seen once. Germline V gene sequence: CDR1 MNHEY, CDR2 SVGAGI. V was trimmed by 6 bases and J by 8 bases, leaving 20 bases between them. The CDR3 extends over 15 amino acids. Naive CD4+ cells were CD45RA-selected; the remaining cells were memory. The receptor was isolated from a man younger than 30 in good health. Sequenced input: naive CD4+ T cells sorted from blood. Subset noted: CD45RA+ positively selected. The rearrangement uses TRBV6-5 and TRBJ2-1, with D perhaps matching TRBD1 (6 bases). DNA of the CDR3: TGTGCCAGCAGCTCTAGGACAGATACTTGGCATGAGCAGTTCTTC. Protein product: CASSSRTDTWHEQFF.